Listed below are T cell receptor beta chains from one sample, sequenced in a study of T-cell reconstitution after alpha-beta-depleted transplantation in children. TCRdb ran MiXCR on the PCR reads and lists one entry per CDR3 protein. The sample records approximately 190,000 distinct CDR3 sequences, roughly 6.3% being singletons. The specimen comprised PBMCs, sampled before TCRalphabeta/CD19-depleted stem cell transplant. The receptor set was obtained from a girl under three years old with combined immunodeficiency, due to receive a stem cell transplant. The CDR3 runs from the conserved cysteine through the conserved F or W. Each record gives: V gene, J gene, D gene, clone size, CDR3 protein, CDR3 DNA. A D gene is named only where the DNA matches it firmly. Size is omitted from some rows. Given values are once, few, many or a class for expanded clones.

TRBV6-5	TRBJ2-7	NA	many	CASSYVWTDYEQYF	TGTGCCAGCAGTTACGTATGGACAGACTACGAGCAGTACTTC
TRBV11-3	TRBJ2-1	NA	many	CASSLGPLAYEQFF	TGTGCCAGCAGCTTAGGGCCCCTAGCCTATGAGCAGTTCTTC
TRBV4-1	TRBJ2-1	TRBD1	few	CASSQDPRGSHNEQFF	TGCGCCAGCAGCCAAGATCCCAGGGGGAGCCACAATGAGCAGTTCTTC
TRBV6-2/TRBV6-3	TRBJ2-7	NA	many	CASSLYNLYEQYF	TGTGCCAGCAGTTTGTACAACCTCTACGAGCAGTACTTC
TRBV5-1	TRBJ2-1	NA	NA	CASSKRAWDEQFF	TGCGCCAGCAGCAAGCGGGCCTGGGATGAGCAGTTCTTC
TRBV19	TRBJ1-1	NA	few	CASSISETDIEAFF	TGTGCCAGTAGTATAAGCGAAACGGACATTGAAGCTTTCTTT
TRBV12-3/TRBV12-4	TRBJ2-1	NA	many	CASSYSPRAYNEQFF	TGTGCCAGCAGTTACTCGCCCAGGGCCTACAATGAGCAGTTCTTC
TRBV7-2	TRBJ2-7	TRBD2	many	CASSLGLAGGPIRYEQYF	TGTGCCAGCAGCTTAGGGCTAGCGGGGGGTCCAATCAGGTACGAGCAGTACTTC
TRBV4-1	TRBJ1-5	NA	few	CASSQDGLGGDQPQHF	TGCGCCAGCAGCCAAGATGGGTTAGGGGGGGATCAGCCCCAGCATTTT
TRBV7-8	TRBJ2-3	NA	many	CASSLAIREDASTDTQYF	TGTGCCAGCAGCTTGGCCATAAGGGAAGACGCTAGCACAGATACGCAGTATTTT
TRBV28	TRBJ2-7	NA	many	CASTHHAGSYNEQYF	TGTGCCAGCACCCACCACGCAGGGTCGTACAACGAGCAGTACTTC
TRBV20-1	TRBJ2-1	TRBD2	many	CSARDQLSGLAGAIYNEQFF	TGCAGTGCTAGAGATCAATTATCGGGGCTAGCGGGGGCCATATACAATGAGCAGTTCTTC
TRBV19	TRBJ1-1	NA	many	CASRLEGNTEAFF	TGTGCCAGTCGTTTAGAGGGGAACACTGAAGCTTTCTTT
TRBV5-5	TRBJ1-1	NA	NA	CASSWTDLLNTEAFF	TGTGCCAGCAGCTGGACGGACTTATTGAACACTGAAGCTTTCTTT
TRBV4-1	TRBJ1-2	NA	many	CASSQGRGDYGYTF	TGCGCCAGCAGCCAGGGGAGGGGTGACTATGGCTACACCTTC
TRBV20-1	TRBJ2-7	TRBD1	many	CSARGDRKYEQYF	TGCAGTGCTAGAGGGGACAGAAAGTACGAGCAGTACTTC